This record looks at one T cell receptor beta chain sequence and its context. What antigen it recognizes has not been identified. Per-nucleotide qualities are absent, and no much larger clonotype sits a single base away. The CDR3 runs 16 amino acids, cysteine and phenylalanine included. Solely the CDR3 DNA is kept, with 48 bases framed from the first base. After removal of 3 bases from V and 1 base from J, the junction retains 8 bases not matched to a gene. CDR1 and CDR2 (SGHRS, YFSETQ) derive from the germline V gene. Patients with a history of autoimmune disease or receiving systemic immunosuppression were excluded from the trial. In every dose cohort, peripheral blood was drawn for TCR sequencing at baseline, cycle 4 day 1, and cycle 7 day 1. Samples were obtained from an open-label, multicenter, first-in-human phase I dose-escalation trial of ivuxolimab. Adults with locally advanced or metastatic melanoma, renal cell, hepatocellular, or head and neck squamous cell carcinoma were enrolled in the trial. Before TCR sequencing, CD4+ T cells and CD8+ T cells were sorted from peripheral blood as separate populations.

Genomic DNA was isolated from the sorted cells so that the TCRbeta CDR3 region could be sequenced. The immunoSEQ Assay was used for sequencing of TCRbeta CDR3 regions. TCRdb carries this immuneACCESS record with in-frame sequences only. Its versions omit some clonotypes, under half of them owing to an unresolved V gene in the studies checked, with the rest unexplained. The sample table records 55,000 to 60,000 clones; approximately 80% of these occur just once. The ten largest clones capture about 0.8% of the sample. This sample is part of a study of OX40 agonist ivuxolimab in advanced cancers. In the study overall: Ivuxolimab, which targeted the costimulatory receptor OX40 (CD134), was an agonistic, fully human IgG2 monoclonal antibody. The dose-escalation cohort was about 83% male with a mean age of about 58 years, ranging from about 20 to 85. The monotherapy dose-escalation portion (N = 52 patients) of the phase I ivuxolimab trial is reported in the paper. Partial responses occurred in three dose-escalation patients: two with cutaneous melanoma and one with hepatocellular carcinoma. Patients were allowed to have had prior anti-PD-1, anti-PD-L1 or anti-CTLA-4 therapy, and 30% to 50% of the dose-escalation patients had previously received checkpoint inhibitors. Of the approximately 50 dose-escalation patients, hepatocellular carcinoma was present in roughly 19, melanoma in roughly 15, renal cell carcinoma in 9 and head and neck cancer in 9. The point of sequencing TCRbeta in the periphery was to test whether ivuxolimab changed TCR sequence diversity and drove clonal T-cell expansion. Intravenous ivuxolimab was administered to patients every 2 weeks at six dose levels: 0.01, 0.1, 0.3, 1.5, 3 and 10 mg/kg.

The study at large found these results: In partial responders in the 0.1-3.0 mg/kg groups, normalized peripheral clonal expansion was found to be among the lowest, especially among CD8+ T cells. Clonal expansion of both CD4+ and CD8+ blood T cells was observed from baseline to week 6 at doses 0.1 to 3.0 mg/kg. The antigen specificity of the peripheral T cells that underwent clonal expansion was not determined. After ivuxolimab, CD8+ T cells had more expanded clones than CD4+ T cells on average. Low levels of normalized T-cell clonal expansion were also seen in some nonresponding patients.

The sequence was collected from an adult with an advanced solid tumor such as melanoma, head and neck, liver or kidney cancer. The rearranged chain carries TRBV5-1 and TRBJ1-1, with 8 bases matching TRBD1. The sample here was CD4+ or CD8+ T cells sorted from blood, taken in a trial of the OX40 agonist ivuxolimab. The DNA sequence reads TGCGCCAGCAGCTCCCGGGGGACAGGACCGAACACTGAAGCTTTCTTT. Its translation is CASSSRGTGPNTEAFF.